A single sample is the source of the 26 T cell receptor beta chains below, sequenced in a study of blood T cell repertoires in COVID-19. Clones were sequenced by immunoSEQ multiplex PCR, and TCRdb holds only the in-frame ones, with some missing. The sample has roughly 200,000 clones, about 85% seen once. Sample: peripheral blood. The receptor source for this set is a man between 65 and 85 years old with acute or convalescent COVID-19.

The chain is built from TRBV4-3 and TRBJ1-2, with a weak D call TRBD1 (5 bases). V was pared by 0 bases and J by 0 bases, with 11 bases between. CDR3 length equals 16 residues. CDR1 and CDR2 from the germline V gene are LGHNA and YSLEER. CDR3 in amino acids: CASSQDLGVANYGYTF. In DNA form, the CDR3 reads TGCGCCAGCAGCCAAGATTTAGGGGTTGCTAACTATGGCTACACCTTC.

This rearrangement joins TRBV7-9 to TRBJ2-3; maybe TRBD1 (5 bases). The CDR3 has 13 amino acids. Trimming took off 9 bases at V and 1 base at J, with 11 bases between the two ends. From germline, CDR1 is SEHNR and CDR2 FQNEAQ (reference sequence). The CDR3 nucleotides read TGTGCCAGTGGCAGGGTTGGCACAGATACGCAGTATTTT. Translation gives CASGRVGTDTQYF.

The rearrangement links TRBV9 to TRBJ2-7; a weak D match, TRBD1 (5 bases). Germline lookup yields CDR1 SGDLS and CDR2 YYNGEE. V lost 4 bases to trimming and J lost 4 bases, with 18 bases between them. The length of the CDR3 is 15 residues. As DNA, the CDR3 is TGTGCCAGCAGCCCCCAGTTGTTAACAGGATACGAGCAGTACTTC. It is translated as CASSPQLLTGYEQYF.

The rearrangement links TRBV5-6 to TRBJ2-4; no clear D gene. V was shortened by 0 bases and J by 6 bases, with 13 bases between the two germline ends. Germline loops: CDR1 SGHDT, CDR2 YYEEEE. There are 15 residues in the CDR3. CDR3 sequence: CASSLAEGRGNIQYF. As DNA, the CDR3 is TGTGCCAGCAGCTTGGCCGAAGGCCGAGGAAACATTCAGTACTTC.

This sequence joins TRBV6-5 and TRBJ1-2; D possibly corresponds to TRBD1 (6 bases). V lost 4 bases to trimming and J lost 4 bases, with 19 bases between them. The CDR3 runs to 16 residues. Per germline, CDR1 MNHEY and CDR2 SVGAGI. The CDR3 region is CASSLGLGGRVYGYTF. As DNA, the CDR3 is TGTGCCAGCAGTTTGGGTCTCGGGGGGCGCGTCTATGGCTACACCTTC.

The V and J genes are TRBV13 and TRBJ2-7; possible D gene TRBD2, 5 bases. This CDR3 has 14 amino acids. Germline V lookup: CDR1 PRHDT, CDR2 FYEKMQ (reference sequence). Between the trimmed V and J ends, which lost 2 bases and 2 bases, there was a span of 10 bases. DNA for the CDR3: TGTGCCAGCAGCTTACACGGGAAGGCCTACGAGCAGTACTTC. Its translation is CASSLHGKAYEQYF.

The chain carries TRBV5-1 and TRBJ2-3, with D maybe TRBD2 (7 bases). Germline CDR1 reads SGHRS; CDR2 reads YFSETQ. This CDR3 region has 15 residues. With 3 bases removed from V and 1 base from J, the gap between germline ends came to 12 bases. CDR3 in amino acids: CASSWEGDRTDTQYF. Here the CDR3 DNA reads TGCGCCAGCAGCTGGGAGGGGGATCGCACAGATACGCAGTATTTT.

J is TRBJ1-1 and V is TRBV10-3; 11 bases match TRBD1. Unmatched junction bases numbered 10, after V lost 2 bases and J lost 5 bases. The CDR3 consists of 17 residues. Germline-derived CDR1 and CDR2 are ENHRY and SYGVKD. The CDR3 spells CAISERTGGAGRTEAFF. The CDR3 region has the DNA TGTGCCATCAGTGAGCGGACAGGGGGCGCGGGTCGGACTGAAGCTTTCTTT.

The V gene is TRBV27, the J gene TRBJ2-7; 10 nucleotides align to TRBD2. This CDR3 contains 16 residues. With 2 bases clipped from V and 7 bases from J, the junction kept 11 bases outside the gene matches. Germline CDR1 and CDR2: MNHEY and SMNVEV (reference sequence). The CDR3 loop reads CASSLRASGRAREQYF. CDR3 DNA sequence: TGTGCCAGCAGTTTACGCGCGAGCGGGAGGGCCAGGGAGCAGTACTTC.

This rearrangement joins TRBV27 to TRBJ2-1; D might be TRBD1 (5 bases). V was cut by 5 bases and J by 12 bases, with 17 bases left in between. Germline loops: CDR1 MNHEY, CDR2 SMNVEV (reference sequence). The CDR3 is 13 amino acids. CDR3 in DNA: TGTGCCAGCAGTGAAGGGGTCATCAAAGGGCAGTTCTTC. Its translation is CASSEGVIKGQFF.

The chain carries TRBV19 and TRBJ1-5; TRBD1 agrees at 7 bases. V was pared by 6 bases and J by 2 bases, with 4 bases of the junction left unmatched. The CDR3 is 14 residues long. The V gene's germline CDR1 is LNHDA and CDR2 SQIVND (reference sequence). The CDR3 sequence is CASSTGTGNQPQHF. In DNA form, the CDR3 reads TGTGCCAGTAGCACCGGGACAGGCAATCAGCCCCAGCATTTT.

V is TRBV4-1 and J is TRBJ2-3, with a weak D call TRBD2 (5 bases). V lost 4 bases to trimming and J lost 6 bases, with 17 bases between them. The CDR3 extends over 15 amino acids. Germline CDR1 MGHRA, CDR2 YSYEKL. The CDR3 spells CASSLEDRRGDTQYF. The CDR3 DNA is TGCGCCAGCAGCCTAGAGGACCGCCGCGGGGATACGCAGTATTTT.

The chain is built from TRBV28 and TRBJ2-7, with D hard to call. V gave up 3 bases and J gave up 3 bases, with 15 bases separating them. Per germline, CDR1 MDHEN and CDR2 SYDVKM. CDR3 length: 15 residues. CDR3 sequence reads: CASSFPMKSRYEQYF. CDR3 bases: TGTGCCAGCAGTTTCCCCATGAAGAGTCGCTACGAGCAGTACTTC.

The V call is TRBV28, the J call TRBJ1-1, with 7 bases aligning to TRBD1. Trimming at V came to 5 bases and at J to 0 bases, leaving 3 bases not matched to a gene. Germline CDR1 reads MDHEN; CDR2 reads SYDVKM. This CDR3 spans 14 amino acids. CDR3 residues: CASSATGMNTEAFF. The CDR3 coding sequence is TGTGCCAGCAGTGCGACAGGGATGAACACTGAAGCTTTCTTT. Looking up the rest from reference TRBV28 and TRBJ1-1 gives the full variable domain: DVKVTQSSRYLVKRTGEKVFLECVQDMDHENMFWYRQDPGLGLRLIYFSYDVKMKEKGDIPEGYSVSREKKERFSLILESASTNQTSMYLCASSATGMNTEAFFGQGTRLTVV.

This clone has more than one count but fewer than ten. This chain links TRBV6-6 with TRBJ2-7; no definite D call. The V gene lost 1 base and the J gene lost 0 bases, with 7 bases spanning the gap. The germline V gene encodes CDR1 MNHNY and CDR2 SVGAGI (reference sequence). The CDR3 is made up of 14 amino acids. The CDR3 sequence: CASSYLALSYEQYF. CDR3 bases: TGTGCCAGCAGTTACTTGGCTCTCTCCTACGAGCAGTACTTC.

This rearrangement joins TRBV18 to TRBJ2-3; D is perhaps TRBD2 (6 bases). The V gene's germline CDR1 is KGHSH and CDR2 LQKENI. V lost 1 base to trimming and J lost 2 bases, with 13 bases between them. The CDR3 runs to 16 residues. The CDR3 here is CASSPQGGTNTDTQYF. CDR3 sequence (DNA): TGTGCCAGCTCACCACAGGGAGGAACCAACACAGATACGCAGTATTTT.

CDR3: CASSFVGEAFF. CDR3 nucleotide sequence: TGTGCCAGCAGCTTTGTCGGGGAAGCTTTCTTT. This chain connects TRBV5-6 to TRBJ1-1; no firm D call. Germline V lookup: CDR1 SGHDT, CDR2 YYEEEE. The CDR3 covers 11 residues. The germline V and J ends were trimmed by 2 bases and 8 bases, with 7 bases remaining between them.

The V gene is TRBV21-1, the J gene TRBJ1-1; TRBD1, the D gene given by the table, was not confirmed from the DNA. TRBV21-1 is an annotated pseudogene. This CDR3 region has 16 residues. CDR3 region: CASSKGSHVMNTEAFF. DNA for the CDR3: TGTGCCAGCAGCAAAGGATCACATGTTATGAACACTGAAGCTTTCTTT.

This chain joins TRBV3-1 (or the pseudogene TRBV3-2) and TRBJ2-1; 7 bases are shared with TRBD2. The CDR3 covers 16 residues. The germline V gene has CDR1 LGHDT and CDR2 YNNKEL (reference sequence). V gave up 5 bases and J gave up 2 bases; unmatched junction bases: 9. CDR3 sequence reads: CASSLGVGGTYNEQFF. DNA for the CDR3: TGTGCCAGCAGCTTGGGGGTGGGAGGGACCTACAATGAGCAGTTCTTC.

The chain has TRBV2 and TRBJ2-1, with TRBD2 matching 9 bases. Germline CDR1 is SNHLY and CDR2 is FYNNEI. The J segment lost 7 bases and the V segment lost 6 bases, leaving 16 bases of the junction unmatched. The CDR3 sequence is 17 residues long. The CDR3 nucleotides are TGTGCCAGCAGGACCGGGACTAGCATTACAAAGGGGAATGAGCAGTTCTTC. Encoded protein: CASRTGTSITKGNEQFF.

The J gene is TRBJ2-2, the V gene TRBV19; maybe TRBD1 (5 bases). The CDR3 consists of 14 residues. V lost 8 bases and J 0 bases, leaving 10 bases between the germline ends. Looked up from germline, CDR1 is LNHDA and CDR2 is SQIVND (reference sequence). CDR3 amino acids: CASSQASNTGELFF. The CDR3, as DNA: TGTGCCAGTTCACAGGCCTCGAACACCGGGGAGCTGTTTTTT.

V usage is TRBV29-1 and J usage is TRBJ1-4; no firm D call. Germline CDR1 reads SQVTM; CDR2 reads ANQGSEA. This CDR3 is built from 13 residues. V lost 6 bases to trimming and J lost 10 bases, with 18 bases between them. CDR3 protein: CSVSYGSGGKLFF. The CDR3 coding sequence is TGCAGCGTAAGCTACGGTTCGGGTGGAAAACTGTTTTTT.

The genes are TRBV28 and TRBJ1-5; tentative D call: TRBD1 (5 bases). Germline V gene lookup returns CDR1 MDHEN and CDR2 SYDVKM. The CDR3 is made up of 15 amino acids. The V end lost 7 bases, the J end lost 5 bases, and 18 bases lay between the germline ends. DNA for the CDR3: TGTGCCAGCACCCCGTCAGGGTTTCAGGATCAGCCCCAGCATTTT. Encoded protein: CASTPSGFQDQPQHF.

This chain uses TRBV19 with TRBJ1-6; D is unclear. V gave up 2 bases and J gave up 8 bases, with 10 bases separating them. CDR3 length: 14 residues. Per germline, CDR1 LNHDA and CDR2 SQIVND (reference sequence). The CDR3 DNA reads TGTGCCAGTAGTATATACGGGTCGGATTCACCCCTCCACTTT. Its translation is CASSIYGSDSPLHF.

The CDR3 coding sequence is TGTGCCAGCAGCTCAGTGGGCACAGATACGCAGTATTTT. Protein product: CASSSVGTDTQYF. The rearrangement uses TRBV7-9 and TRBJ2-3; D gene unclear. Germline V gene data show CDR1 as SEHNR and CDR2 as FQNEAQ (reference sequence). The CDR3 contains 13 residues. V was trimmed by 4 bases and J by 1 base, leaving 6 bases between them. Full variable domain (missing parts from reference TRBV7-9 and TRBJ2-3): DTGVSQNPRHKITKRGQNVTFRCDPISEHNRLYWYRQTLGQGPEFLTYFQNEAQLEKSRLLSDRFSAERPKGSFSTLEIQRTEQGDSAMYLCASSSVGTDTQYFGPGTRLTVL.

The chain couples TRBV3-1 (or the pseudogene TRBV3-2) to TRBJ2-6, with D possibly being TRBD2 (5 bases). Per germline, CDR1 LGHDT and CDR2 YNNKEL (reference sequence). Trimming left V 0 bases short and J 2 bases short, with 8 bases between. The CDR3 length is 16 residues. The CDR3 nucleotides are TGTGCCAGCAGCCAAGAGCCCGGGACTGGGGCCAACGTCCTGACTTTC. It translates to CASSQEPGTGANVLTF.